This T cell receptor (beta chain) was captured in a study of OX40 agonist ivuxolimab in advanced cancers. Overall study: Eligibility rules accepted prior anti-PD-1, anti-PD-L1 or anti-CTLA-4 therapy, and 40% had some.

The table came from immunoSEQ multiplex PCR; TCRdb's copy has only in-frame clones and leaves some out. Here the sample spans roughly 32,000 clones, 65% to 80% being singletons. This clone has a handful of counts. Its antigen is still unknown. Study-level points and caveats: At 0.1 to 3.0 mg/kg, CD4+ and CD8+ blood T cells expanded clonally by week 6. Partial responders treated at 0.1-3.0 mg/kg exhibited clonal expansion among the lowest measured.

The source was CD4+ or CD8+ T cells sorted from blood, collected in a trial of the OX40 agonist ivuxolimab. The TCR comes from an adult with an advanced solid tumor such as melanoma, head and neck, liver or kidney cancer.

The CDR3 DNA follows: TGTGCCAGCAGTTTATCAGCCGGGGGAAACATTCAGTACTTC. It yields the protein CASSLSAGGNIQYF. The chain links TRBV28 to TRBJ2-4; possibly TRBD2 for D (6 bases). Germline CDR1 MDHEN, CDR2 SYDVKM. The CDR3 has 14 residues. Trimming pared 1 base from V and 6 bases from J, leaving 10 bases between.